One and the same sample provided the 5 T cell receptor beta chains below, sequenced in a study of cytomegalovirus exposure and HLA in healthy donors. The data were produced by immunoSEQ multiplex PCR, yet TCRdb's version contains in-frame clones alone and is incomplete. The sample records approximately 97,000 clones, 93% being singletons. The sequencing sample was made of PBMCs. The origin of the receptors is a woman in her 30s in good health and CMV-seropositive.

Only a few counts were recorded for this clone. The chain uses TRBV27 and TRBJ2-1; D call uncertain. CDR1 is MNHEY and CDR2 is SMNVEV in the germline V gene (reference sequence). The V and J ends lost 2 bases and 0 bases respectively, with 5 bases between them. This CDR3 region has 14 residues. The CDR3 sequence is CASSLLNSYNEQFF. In DNA, the CDR3 is TGTGCCAGCAGTTTACTTAACTCCTACAATGAGCAGTTCTTC.

V gene TRBV5-5 combines with J gene TRBJ2-3; D is uncertain. Germline-derived CDR1 and CDR2 are SGHKS and YYEKEE (reference sequence). This CDR3 is built from 14 residues. V shed 5 bases and J shed 2 bases, with 12 bases lying between them. The CDR3 DNA sequence: TGTGCCAGCAGTTCTGACTCCCTCACAGATACGCAGTATTTT. Protein: CASSSDSLTDTQYF.

V gene TRBV7-9 combines with J gene TRBJ1-2; the match to TRBD1 covers 8 bases. CDR1 is SEHNR and CDR2 is FQNEAQ in the germline V gene (reference sequence). This CDR3 has 15 residues. V was clipped by 4 bases and J by 3 bases; unmatched bases: 7. CDR3 loop: CASSSDRALYYGYTF. The CDR3, as DNA: TGTGCCAGCAGCTCGGACAGGGCCCTGTACTATGGCTACACCTTC.

J is TRBJ2-5 and V is TRBV30; the match to TRBD1 covers 8 bases. Germline V CDR1 and CDR2: GTSNPN, SVGIG (reference sequence). With V trimmed by 2 bases and J by 3 bases, 8 bases remained unmatched. The CDR3 length is 15 residues. The CDR3 here is CAWSSTQDREETQYF. CDR3 sequence (DNA): TGTGCCTGGAGTTCCACTCAGGACAGGGAAGAGACCCAGTACTTC.

This chain connects TRBV28 to TRBJ1-5, with D unclear. CDR3 length: 13 amino acids. With 6 bases removed from V and 0 bases from J, the gap between germline ends came to 6 bases. Germline V gene lookup returns CDR1 MDHEN and CDR2 SYDVKM. This CDR3 is CASRKLSNQPQHF. The DNA for the CDR3 is TGTGCCAGCAGAAAGCTTAGCAATCAGCCCCAGCATTTT.